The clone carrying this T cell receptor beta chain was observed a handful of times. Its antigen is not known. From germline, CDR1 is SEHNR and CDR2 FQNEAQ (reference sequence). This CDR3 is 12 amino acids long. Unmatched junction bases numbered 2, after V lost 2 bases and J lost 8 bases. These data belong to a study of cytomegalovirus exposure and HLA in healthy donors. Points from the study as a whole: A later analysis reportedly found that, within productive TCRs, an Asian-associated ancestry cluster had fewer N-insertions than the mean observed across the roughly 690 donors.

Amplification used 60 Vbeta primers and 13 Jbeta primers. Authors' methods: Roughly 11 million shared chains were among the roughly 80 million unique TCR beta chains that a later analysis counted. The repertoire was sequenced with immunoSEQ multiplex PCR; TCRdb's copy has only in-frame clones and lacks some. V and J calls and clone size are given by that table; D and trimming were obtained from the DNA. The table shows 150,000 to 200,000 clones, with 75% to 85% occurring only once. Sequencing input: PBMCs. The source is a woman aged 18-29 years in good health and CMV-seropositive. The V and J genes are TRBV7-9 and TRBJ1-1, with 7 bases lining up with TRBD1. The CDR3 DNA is TGTGCCAGCAGCTTAAAGGACAGGGAAGCTTTCTTT. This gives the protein CASSLKDREAFF.